The 19 T cell receptor beta chains listed next were all sequenced from one sample in a study of blood T cell repertoires in COVID-19. The table came from immunoSEQ multiplex PCR; TCRdb's copy has only in-frame clones and leaves some out. The table includes approximately 240,000 clones, 70% to 85% detected once. The sample was peripheral blood. The receptors originated from a woman older than 75 with active or convalescent COVID-19.

V usage is TRBV28 and J usage is TRBJ1-1; 7 nucleotides line up with TRBD1. This CDR3 has 16 residues. Germline V gene sequence: CDR1 MDHEN, CDR2 SYDVKM. Losses at the gene ends were 4 bases for V and 6 bases for J; bases not matched to a gene: 14. The CDR3 bases are TGTGCCAGCAGTTACGACAGGGAGTTTAGTGACGCTGAAGCTTTCTTT. It codes for CASSYDREFSDAEAFF. Variable domain in full (rest from reference TRBV28 and TRBJ1-1): DVKVTQSSRYLVKRTGEKVFLECVQDMDHENMFWYRQDPGLGLRLIYFSYDVKMKEKGDIPEGYSVSREKKERFSLILESASTNQTSMYLCASSYDREFSDAEAFFGQGTRLTVV.

V is TRBV6-5 and J is TRBJ1-3; a weak D match, TRBD1 (6 bases). Germline loops: CDR1 MNHEY, CDR2 SVGAGI. The CDR3 sequence is 15 residues long. Deletions cut 2 bases from V and 2 bases from J, with 10 bases between. CDR3 amino acids: CASSYADSTGNTIYF. The CDR3 DNA sequence: TGTGCCAGCAGTTACGCGGACAGTACTGGAAACACCATATATTTT.

The chain uses TRBV15 and TRBJ1-6, with TRBD1 identical over 7 bases. The CDR3 spans 17 residues. Trimming took 3 bases from V and 5 from J; bases not matched to a gene: 10. Germline CDR1 LNHNV, CDR2 YYDKDF (reference sequence). CDR3 loop: CATSRSGSRGHNSPLHF. In DNA, the CDR3 is TGTGCCACCAGCAGGAGCGGAAGTAGGGGGCATAATTCACCCCTCCACTTT.

The chain is built from TRBV7-2 and TRBJ2-7; 9 bases agree with TRBD1. V lost 5 bases and J lost 6; bases outside the gene matches: 8. Germline loops: CDR1 SGHTA, CDR2 FQGNSA. The CDR3 has 14 amino acids. CDR3 nucleotides: TGTGCCAGCAGCACTCAACAGGGGGCCAGCGAGCAGTACTTC. Translation gives CASSTQQGASEQYF. Full variable domain (missing parts from reference TRBV7-2 and TRBJ2-7): GAGVSQSPSNKVTEKGKDVELRCDPISGHTALYWYRQSLGQGLEFLIYFQGNSAPDKSGLPSDRFSAERTGGSVSTLTIQRTQQEDSAVYLCASSTQQGASEQYFGPGTRLTVT.

The chain is built from TRBV4-2 and TRBJ1-1; the match to TRBD1 covers 7 bases. The trim removed 0 bases at V and 4 bases at J, leaving 5 bases unmatched. This CDR3 contains 15 residues. Germline V gene data show CDR1 as LGHNA and CDR2 as YNFKEQ. For the CDR3, the DNA is TGTGCCAGCAGCCAAGATGGGGCAGGGGGCACTGAAGCTTTCTTT. This translates into CASSQDGAGGTEAFF.

The chain is built from TRBV5-5 and TRBJ2-5; 8 bases align to TRBD1. Germline V gene lookup returns CDR1 SGHKS and CDR2 YYEKEE (reference sequence). V gave up 6 bases and J gave up 4 bases; unmatched junction bases: 8. CDR3 length: 14 amino acids. The CDR3 sequence is CASILLTGVETQYF. For the CDR3, the DNA is TGTGCCAGCATCCTTCTGACAGGGGTAGAGACCCAGTACTTC.

This chain joins TRBV5-1 and TRBJ2-5, with D unclear. The CDR3 covers 14 residues. Looked up from germline, CDR1 is SGHRS and CDR2 is YFSETQ. Trimming stripped 0 bases from V and 5 bases from J, with 11 bases between. The DNA for the CDR3 is TGCGCCAGCAGCTTGGCTTCTAGTCCGGAGACCCAGTACTTC. Residues: CASSLASSPETQYF.

The chain is built from TRBV24-1 and TRBJ2-3; a weak D match, TRBD2 (5 bases). Germline V lookup: CDR1 KGHDR, CDR2 SFDVKD. The CDR3 extends over 15 amino acids. Trimming shortened V by 2 bases and J by 2 bases, and 10 bases separated the two germline ends. The CDR3, as DNA: TGTGCCACCAGTGATTCGGAGCGGCTCACAGATACGCAGTATTTT. As protein: CATSDSERLTDTQYF.

This chain connects TRBV4-1 to TRBJ2-7; 10 nucleotides agree with TRBD2. The length of the CDR3 is 16 residues. V lost 1 base and J lost 6; bases outside the gene matches: 9. Germline lookup yields CDR1 MGHRA and CDR2 YSYEKL. The chain's CDR3 is CASSQVHSGGAIEQYF. The DNA of the CDR3 is TGCGCCAGCAGCCAAGTGCACAGCGGGGGGGCCATCGAGCAGTACTTC.

The chain links TRBV3-1 (or the pseudogene TRBV3-2) to TRBJ2-7, with unresolved D. CDR3 length: 14 amino acids. Germline V gives CDR1 LGHDT, CDR2 YNNKEL (reference sequence). With 3 bases removed from V and 1 base from J, the gap between germline ends came to 10 bases. Here the CDR3 reads CASSHGSSSYEQYF. DNA of the CDR3: TGTGCCAGCAGCCATGGTAGCAGTTCCTACGAGCAGTACTTC.

This chain connects TRBV28 to TRBJ2-7, with TRBD1 matching over 7 bases. This CDR3 has 13 amino acids. V was clipped by 8 bases and J by 3 bases; unmatched bases: 7. Germline V gives CDR1 MDHEN, CDR2 SYDVKM. The CDR3 region is CASGPGQLYEQYF. DNA of the CDR3: TGTGCCAGCGGTCCGGGACAGCTCTACGAGCAGTACTTC. Full variable domain (remainder filled in from reference TRBV28 and TRBJ2-7): DVKVTQSSRYLVKRTGEKVFLECVQDMDHENMFWYRQDPGLGLRLIYFSYDVKMKEKGDIPEGYSVSREKKERFSLILESASTNQTSMYLCASGPGQLYEQYFGPGTRLTVT.

A few counts support this clone. The chain is built from TRBV10-1 and TRBJ2-7; 7 nucleotides line up with TRBD1. The CDR3 totals 13 residues. CDR1 WNHNN and CDR2 SYGVQD come from the germline V gene (reference sequence). V lost 6 bases, J lost 6 bases, and 8 bases stayed unmatched. The CDR3, as DNA: TGCGCCAGCAGAGAAACAGGGGTGGGCGAGCAGTACTTC. Residues: CASRETGVGEQYF.

V and J are TRBV7-9 and TRBJ1-6; weak D call: TRBD1 (6 bases). The CDR3 has 14 residues. Germline V lookup: CDR1 SEHNR, CDR2 FQNEAQ (reference sequence). With 5 bases removed from V and 7 bases from J, the gap between germline ends came to 12 bases. Here the CDR3 DNA reads TGTGCCAGCAGCGTACAGGGTCCCAATTCACCCCTCCACTTT. It encodes CASSVQGPNSPLHF.

The gene calls are TRBV7-9 and TRBJ1-5, with D unclear. Per the germline V gene, CDR1 is SEHNR and CDR2 is FQNEAQ (reference sequence). The CDR3 loop spans 14 amino acids. Trimming removed 5 bases from V and 3 bases from J, with 11 bases in between. CDR3 sequence reads: CASSPGSLNQPQHF. DNA of the CDR3: TGTGCCAGCAGCCCCGGGTCCCTCAATCAGCCCCAGCATTTT.

The chain carries TRBV10-1 and TRBJ2-3; 9 nucleotides align to TRBD1. CDR1 is WNHNN and CDR2 is SYGVQD in the germline V gene (reference sequence). The CDR3 is 14 residues long. Trimming took 6 bases from V and 4 from J; bases not matched to a gene: 5. The CDR3 loop reads CASRSGTGSDTQYF. CDR3 in DNA: TGCGCCAGCAGGTCCGGGACAGGGTCAGATACGCAGTATTTT.

The V gene is TRBV7-9, the J gene TRBJ2-5, with D possibly TRBD1 on 6 matching bases. From germline, CDR1 is SEHNR and CDR2 FQNEAQ (reference sequence). The CDR3 consists of 14 residues. V shed 2 bases and J shed 9 bases, with 16 bases lying between them. The CDR3 sequence is CASSLQQGEGSQYF. In DNA, the CDR3 is TGTGCCAGCAGCTTACAACAGGGAGAAGGGTCCCAGTACTTC.

The CDR3 DNA reads as TGTGCCAGCAGTGTACAGGGGGGGGATGAAAAACTGTTTTTT. Its protein product is CASSVQGGDEKLFF. The gene calls are TRBV2 and TRBJ1-4; 8 bases map to TRBD1. V lost 4 bases and J lost 6; bases outside the gene matches: 4. CDR1 is SNHLY, CDR2 FYNNEI, per germline. The CDR3 extends over 14 amino acids. Full variable domain (missing parts from reference TRBV2 and TRBJ1-4): EPEVTQTPSHQVTQMGQEVILRCVPISNHLYFYWYRQILGQKVEFLVSFYNNEISEKSEIFDDQFSVERPDGSNFTLKIRSTKLEDSAMYFCASSVQGGDEKLFFGSGTQLSVL.

This chain connects TRBV5-1 to TRBJ2-3, with a possible D match to TRBD2 (5 bases). The V gene's germline CDR1 is SGHRS and CDR2 YFSETQ. CDR3 size: 17 residues. V lost 1 base, J lost 6 bases, and 21 bases lay in between. The CDR3 sequence: CASSLYRLTDLADTQYF. CDR3 nucleotide sequence: TGCGCCAGCAGCTTGTACAGACTAACGGATTTGGCGGATACGCAGTATTTT.

Concerning this clone itself: Other DNA sequences in the sample encode the same CDR3. In nucleotides, the CDR3 is TGTGCCAGCAGTCCCTCTACAGGGGCCTACGAGCAGTACTTC. Its protein product is CASSPSTGAYEQYF. The chain is built from TRBV27 and TRBJ2-7; 7 bases match TRBD1. Per germline, CDR1 MNHEY and CDR2 SMNVEV (reference sequence). Unmatched junction bases numbered 6, after V lost 5 bases and J lost 2 bases. The CDR3 runs to 14 residues.